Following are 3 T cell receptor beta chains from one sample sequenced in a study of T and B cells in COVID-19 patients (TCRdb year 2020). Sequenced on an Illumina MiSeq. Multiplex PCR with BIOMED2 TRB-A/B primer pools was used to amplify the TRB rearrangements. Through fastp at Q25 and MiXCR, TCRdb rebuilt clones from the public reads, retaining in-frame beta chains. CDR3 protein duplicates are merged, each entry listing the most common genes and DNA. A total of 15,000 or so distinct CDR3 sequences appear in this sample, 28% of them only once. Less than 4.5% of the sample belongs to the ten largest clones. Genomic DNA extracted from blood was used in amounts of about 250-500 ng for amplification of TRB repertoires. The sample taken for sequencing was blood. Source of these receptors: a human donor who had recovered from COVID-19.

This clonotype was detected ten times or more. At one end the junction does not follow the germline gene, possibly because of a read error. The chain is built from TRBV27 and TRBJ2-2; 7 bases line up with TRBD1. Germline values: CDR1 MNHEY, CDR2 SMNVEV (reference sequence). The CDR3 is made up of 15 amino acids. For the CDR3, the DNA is TGTGCCAGTAGTTTATTTTACAGGGGTAACGGGGAGCTGTTTTTT. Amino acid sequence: CASSLFYRGNGELFF.

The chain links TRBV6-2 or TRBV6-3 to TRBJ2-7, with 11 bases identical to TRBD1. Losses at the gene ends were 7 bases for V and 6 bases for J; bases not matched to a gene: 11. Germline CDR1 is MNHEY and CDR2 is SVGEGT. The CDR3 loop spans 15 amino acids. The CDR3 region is CASIKRTGGSGEQYF. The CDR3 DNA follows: TGTGCCAGCATCAAACGGACAGGGGGCTCCGGCGAGCAGTACTTC.

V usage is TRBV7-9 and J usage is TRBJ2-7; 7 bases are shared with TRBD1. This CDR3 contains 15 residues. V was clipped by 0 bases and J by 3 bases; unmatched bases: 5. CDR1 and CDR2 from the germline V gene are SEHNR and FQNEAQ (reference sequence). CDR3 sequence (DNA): TGTGCCAGCAGCTTAGCGAGACAGGGCTTCTACGAGCAGTACTTC. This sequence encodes CASSLARQGFYEQYF.